This T cell receptor beta chain was profiled in a study of beta chain features in type 1 diabetes. General study points: Patients with type 1 diabetes showed fewer VDJ junction insertions and more deletions. TCRB CDR3 length was moderately but significantly reduced in all four CD4+ subsets of Type 1 diabetes patients.

This clone was found a few times. Antigen unknown. CD4+ naive, central memory, regulatory and stem cell-like memory subsets were isolated by sorting on CD45RO/CCR7/CD25/CD127/CD95/CD27. Each of the sorted populations had a purity greater than 95%. V was pared by 6 bases and J by 6 bases, with 11 bases between. The germline gives CDR1 MNHNY, CDR2 SVGAGI (reference sequence). This CDR3 region has 13 residues. cDNA synthesis used the whole RNA isolate, giving expressed TCRB sequences. The repertoire was sequenced with immunoSEQ multiplex PCR; TCRdb's copy has only in-frame clones and lacks some. The sample records roughly 310,000 clones, approximately 11% being singletons.

Material: naive CD4+ T cells from blood. V and J are TRBV6-6 and TRBJ2-2; D perhaps matches TRBD1 (5 bases). The TCR comes from a young woman in good health. The CDR3: CASRPRGPGELFF. The CDR3 DNA reads as TGTGCCAGCAGACCTAGGGGTCCCGGGGAGCTGTTTTTT.